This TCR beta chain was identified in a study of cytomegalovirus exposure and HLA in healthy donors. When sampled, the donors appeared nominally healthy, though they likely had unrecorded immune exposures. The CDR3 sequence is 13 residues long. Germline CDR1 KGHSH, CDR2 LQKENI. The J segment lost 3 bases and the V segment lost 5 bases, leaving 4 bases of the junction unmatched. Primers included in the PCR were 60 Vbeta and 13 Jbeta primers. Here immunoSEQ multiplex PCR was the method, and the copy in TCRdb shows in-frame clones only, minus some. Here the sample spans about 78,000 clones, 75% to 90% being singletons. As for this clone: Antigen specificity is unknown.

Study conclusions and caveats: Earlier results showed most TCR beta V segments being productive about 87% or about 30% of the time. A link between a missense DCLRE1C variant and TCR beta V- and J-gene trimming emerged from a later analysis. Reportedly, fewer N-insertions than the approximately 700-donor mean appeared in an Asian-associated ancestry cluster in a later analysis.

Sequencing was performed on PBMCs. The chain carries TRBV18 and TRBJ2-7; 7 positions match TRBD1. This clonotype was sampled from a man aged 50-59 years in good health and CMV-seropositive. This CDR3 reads CASSAGTDYEQYF. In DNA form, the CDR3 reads TGTGCCAGCTCAGCAGGGACAGACTACGAGCAGTACTTC.